This T cell receptor beta chain was captured in a study of cytomegalovirus exposure and HLA in healthy donors. With 60 Vbeta and 13 Jbeta primers, the PCR was carried out. The data were produced by immunoSEQ multiplex PCR, yet TCRdb's version contains in-frame clones alone and is incomplete. This table has more than 95,000 clones, around 77% appearing once. The sequenced sample was PBMCs. This TCR derives from a woman aged 40 to 50 in good health and CMV-seropositive.

CDR3 sequence reads: CASSYSLGGSYGYTF. The CDR3 bases are TGTGCCAGCAGTTATTCGCTAGGGGGCAGCTATGGCTACACCTTC. This chain links TRBV6-5 with TRBJ1-2, with 7 bases fitting TRBD1. Germline lookup yields CDR1 MNHEY and CDR2 SVGAGI. This CDR3 has 15 residues. J was trimmed by 4 bases and V by 3 bases; bases with no gene match: 8.